This entry lists 9 T cell receptor beta chains sequenced from one sample in a study of blood T cell repertoires in COVID-19 (dated by TCRdb to 2018 to 2021). Library construction relied on the immunoSEQ multiplex PCR assay. Held by TCRdb, this immuneACCESS table contains in-frame sequences only and omits some clones. Under half of the omission traces to an unresolved V gene where checked; the cause of the rest is unknown. Across this sample there are over 150,000 clones, with 65% to 90% seen only once. Clones ranked in the top ten supply about 10% of the sample. Sequencing used PBMCs or T cells enriched from blood (not recorded which). Receptors were obtained from a man aged 40-50 years who had recovered from COVID-19.

The chain uses TRBV2 and TRBJ2-7; 9 bases map to TRBD2. The trim removed 6 bases at V and 3 bases at J, leaving 9 bases unmatched. The V gene's germline CDR1 is SNHLY and CDR2 FYNNEI. This CDR3 has 15 residues. The DNA for the CDR3 is TGTGCCAGCAGCCCGGTAGCGGGAGCCGGCTACGAGCAGTACGTC. Protein: CASSPVAGAGYEQYV.

This clone was seen just once. V gene TRBV4-2 combines with J gene TRBJ1-6; a weak D match, TRBD1 (5 bases). Trimming cost V 2 bases and J 10 bases, with 24 bases left between them. The CDR3 consists of 18 residues. Germline V CDR1 and CDR2: LGHNA, YNFKEQ. CDR3 nucleotides: TGTGCCAGCAGCCAAAACACACGACAGACCTCCTCAGGGTCACCCCTCCACTTT. Encoded protein: CASSQNTRQTSSGSPLHF.

V and J are TRBV12-5 and TRBJ1-1; 10 positions match TRBD1. Trimming took 6 bases from V and 8 from J; bases not matched to a gene: 9. In germline, CDR1 is LGHNT, CDR2 FRNRAP. This CDR3 is built from 14 residues. The chain's CDR3 is CASGPGTGVAEAFF. In DNA form, the CDR3 reads TGTGCTAGTGGCCCCGGGACAGGGGTGGCAGAAGCTTTCTTT. Drawing the rest from reference TRBV12-5 and TRBJ1-1, the complete variable domain is DARVTQTPRHKVTEMGQEVTMRCQPILGHNTVFWYRQTMMQGLELLAYFRNRAPLDDSGMPKDRFSAEMPDATLATLKIQPSEPRDSAVYFCASGPGTGVAEAFFGQGTRLTVV.

The chain combines TRBV6-5 with TRBJ2-1; 9 positions agree with TRBD1. CDR1 is MNHEY and CDR2 is SVGAGI in the germline V gene. CDR3 length: 16 amino acids. V shed 0 bases, J shed 8 bases, and the junction held 8 bases outside the gene matches. In DNA, the CDR3 is TGTGCCAGCAGTTACTCACCGGGACAGGGTTGGGATGAGCAGTTCTTC. Its translation is CASSYSPGQGWDEQFF.

This sequence joins TRBV30 and TRBJ1-1; D uncertain. Germline V gene sequence: CDR1 GTSNPN, CDR2 SVGIG (reference sequence). Trimming removed 2 bases from V and 7 bases from J, with 11 bases in between. This CDR3 region has 12 residues. As DNA, the CDR3 is TGTGCCTGGAGTCCTCAATTCGGTGAAGCTTTCTTT. Its translation: CAWSPQFGEAFF.

This chain connects TRBV18 to TRBJ1-3, with D unclear. Germline V lookup: CDR1 KGHSH, CDR2 LQKENI. V was trimmed by 4 bases and J by 4 bases, leaving 11 bases between them. The CDR3 has 14 amino acids. Here the CDR3 reads CASSRSGIGNTIYF. The DNA of the CDR3 is TGTGCCAGCTCACGATCCGGGATCGGAAACACCATATATTTT.

The chain links TRBV6-5 to TRBJ2-5; D unclear. Trimming took 7 bases from V and 2 from J, leaving 11 bases between them. Germline V CDR1 and CDR2: MNHEY, SVGAGI. The CDR3 runs to 13 residues. In DNA, the CDR3 is TGTGCCAGCACTAAGGCAGGTCAAGAGACCCAGTACTTC. Its translation is CASTKAGQETQYF.

In the case of this clone: One end of the junction fails to match germline, which may point to a read error. This chain connects TRBV7-7 to TRBJ2-1; a possible D gene is TRBD1 (5 bases). The CDR3 is made up of 15 amino acids. Germline V gene lookup returns CDR1 SSHAT and CDR2 FNYEAQ (reference sequence). The CDR3 nucleotides are TGTGCTAGCAGCTTAGAGCAGGGCTCCTACAATGAGCAGTTCTTC. Amino acid sequence: CASSLEQGSYNEQFF. The whole variable domain, filled in from reference TRBV7-7 and TRBJ2-1, reads GAGVSQSPRYKVTKRGQDVTLRCDPISSHATLYWYQQALGQGPEFLTYFNYEAQPDKSGLPSDRFSAERPEGSISTLTIQRTEQRDSAMYRCASSLEQGSYNEQFFGPGTRLTVL.

This clone has only one observation. The chain recombines TRBV28 with TRBJ2-7, with a tentative D call TRBD2 (5 bases). This CDR3 region has 15 residues. Germline V gives CDR1 MDHEN, CDR2 SYDVKM. V lost 1 base and J lost 0, with 10 bases in between. CDR3 in DNA: TGTGCCAGCAGTTTATACGGCGGAGGCTCCTACGAGCAGTACTTC. It translates to CASSLYGGGSYEQYF.